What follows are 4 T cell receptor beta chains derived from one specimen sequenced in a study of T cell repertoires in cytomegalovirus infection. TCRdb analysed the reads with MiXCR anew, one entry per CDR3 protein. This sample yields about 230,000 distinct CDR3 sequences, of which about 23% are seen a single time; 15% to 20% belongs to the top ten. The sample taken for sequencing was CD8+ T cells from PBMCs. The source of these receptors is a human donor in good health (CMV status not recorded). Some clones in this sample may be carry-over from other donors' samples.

In nucleotides, the CDR3 is TGTGCCACCAGCTCGTACCGGGGACAGCTAGAGACCCAGTACTTC. Translation gives CATSSYRGQLETQYF. The chain is built from TRBV15 and TRBJ2-5; TRBD1 matches 7 bases. V gave up 5 bases and J gave up 4 bases; unmatched junction bases: 10. From germline, CDR1 is LNHNV and CDR2 YYDKDF (reference sequence). The CDR3 is 15 amino acids.

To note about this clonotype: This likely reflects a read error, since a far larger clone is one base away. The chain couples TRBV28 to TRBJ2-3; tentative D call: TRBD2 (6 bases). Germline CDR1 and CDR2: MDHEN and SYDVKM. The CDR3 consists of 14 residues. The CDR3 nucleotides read TGTGTCAGCAGTTTCGGAGGGGGCACAGATACGCAGTATTTT. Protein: CVSSFGGGTDTQYF.

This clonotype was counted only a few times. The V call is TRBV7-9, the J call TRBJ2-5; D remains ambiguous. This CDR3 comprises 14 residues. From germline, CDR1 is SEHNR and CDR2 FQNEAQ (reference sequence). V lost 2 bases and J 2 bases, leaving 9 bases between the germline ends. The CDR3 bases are TGTGCCAGCAGCTTATGGGAACCGCAAGAGACCCAGTACTTC. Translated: CASSLWEPQETQYF.

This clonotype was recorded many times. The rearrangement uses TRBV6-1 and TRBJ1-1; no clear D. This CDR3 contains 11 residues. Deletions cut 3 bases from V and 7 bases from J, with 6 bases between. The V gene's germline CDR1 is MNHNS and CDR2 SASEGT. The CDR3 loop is CASSDAVEAFF. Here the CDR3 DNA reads TGTGCCAGCAGTGACGCCGTTGAAGCTTTCTTT.